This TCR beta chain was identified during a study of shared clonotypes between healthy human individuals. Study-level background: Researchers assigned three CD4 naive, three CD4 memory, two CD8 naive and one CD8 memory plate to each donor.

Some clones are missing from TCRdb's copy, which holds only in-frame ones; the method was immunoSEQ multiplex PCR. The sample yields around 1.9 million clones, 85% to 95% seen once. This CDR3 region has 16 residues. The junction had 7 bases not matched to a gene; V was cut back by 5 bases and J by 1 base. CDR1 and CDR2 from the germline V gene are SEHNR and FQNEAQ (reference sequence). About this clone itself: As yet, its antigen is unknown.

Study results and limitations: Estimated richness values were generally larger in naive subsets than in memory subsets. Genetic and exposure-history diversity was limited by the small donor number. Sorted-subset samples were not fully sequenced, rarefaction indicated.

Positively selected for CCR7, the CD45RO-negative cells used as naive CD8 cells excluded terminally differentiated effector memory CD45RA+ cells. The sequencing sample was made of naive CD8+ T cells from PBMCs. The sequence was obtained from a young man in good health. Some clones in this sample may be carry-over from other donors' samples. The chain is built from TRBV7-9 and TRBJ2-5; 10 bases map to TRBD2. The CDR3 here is CASSPAAGGTQETQYF. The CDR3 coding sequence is TGTGCCAGCAGCCCTGCAGCGGGAGGGACCCAAGAGACCCAGTACTTC.